Below are 32 T cell receptor beta chains sequenced from a single sample in a study of blood T cell repertoires in COVID-19. Sequenced by immunoSEQ multiplex PCR; TCRdb stores in-frame clones only, minus some. Altogether fewer than 65,000 clones are present, 89% being singletons, with the ten largest covering 1.6%. Sequenced: peripheral blood. The receptors were sampled from a man aged 60-69 years with acute or convalescent COVID-19.

The chain is built from TRBV27 and TRBJ2-1; 7 bases are shared with TRBD2. In germline, CDR1 is MNHEY, CDR2 SMNVEV (reference sequence). The V and J ends lost 6 bases and 10 bases, in that order; junction bases with no gene match: 9. This CDR3 has 13 amino acids. CDR3 region: CASSRRETREQFF. The DNA of the CDR3 is TGTGCCAGCAGCCGGCGGGAGACGAGGGAGCAGTTCTTC.

The sample holds a few counts of this clone. The genes are TRBV5-4 and TRBJ1-2; D may be TRBD1 (6 bases). Trimming removed 4 bases from V and 5 bases from J, with 6 bases in between. The CDR3 has 11 residues. Germline-derived CDR1 and CDR2 are SGHNT and YYREEE (reference sequence). The CDR3 protein is CASSQGYGYTF. In nucleotides, the CDR3 is TGTGCCAGCAGCCAGGGGTATGGCTACACCTTC.

The V and J genes are TRBV4-2 and TRBJ2-7, with D unclear. There are 15 residues in the CDR3. Trimming left V 0 bases short and J 3 bases short, with 12 bases between. Germline CDR1 reads LGHNA; CDR2 reads YNFKEQ. CDR3 sequence: CASSQEGPPGYEQYF. In DNA, the CDR3 is TGTGCCAGCAGCCAAGAGGGCCCGCCAGGCTACGAGCAGTACTTC.

This chain uses TRBV5-8 with TRBJ2-3; 10 bases map to TRBD1. CDR1 and CDR2 (germline): SGHTS, YDEGEE. Trimming removed 4 bases from V and 3 bases from J; junction bases left unmatched: 8. The CDR3 has 16 residues. The CDR3 reads CASSPGTGVRTDTQYF. For the CDR3, the DNA is TGTGCCAGCAGCCCGGGGACAGGGGTTAGGACAGATACGCAGTATTTT.

The V and J genes are TRBV19 and TRBJ2-3, with a possible D match to TRBD2 (6 bases). CDR1 and CDR2 from the germline V gene are LNHDA and SQIVND (reference sequence). Trimming took off 9 bases at V and 0 bases at J, with 13 bases between the two ends. CDR3 length equals 14 residues. DNA for the CDR3: TGTGCCAGCGGGGCGGGGTCGAGCACAGATACGCAGTATTTT. This gives the protein CASGAGSSTDTQYF.

The J gene is TRBJ1-5, the V gene TRBV29-1, with D perhaps TRBD1 (6 bases). The germline V and J ends were trimmed by 3 bases and 7 bases, with 13 bases remaining between them. Germline CDR1 SQVTM, CDR2 ANQGSEA. The length of the CDR3 is 13 residues. DNA of the CDR3: TGCAGCGTTGAGGACAGACCGGACCAGCCCCAGCATTTT. Translating gives CSVEDRPDQPQHF. The full variable domain, with the rest looked up from reference TRBV29-1 and TRBJ1-5, is SAVISQKPSRDICQRGTSLTIQCQVDSQVTMMFWYRQQPGQSLTLIATANQGSEATYESGFVIDKFPISRPNLTFSTLTVSNMSPEDSSIYLCSVEDRPDQPQHFGDGTRLSIL.

The chain joins TRBV7-3 to TRBJ1-1; D remains unclear. CDR3 length equals 13 residues. Germline lookup yields CDR1 SGHTA and CDR2 FQGTGA. The V and J ends lost 2 bases and 5 bases respectively, with 9 bases between them. The CDR3 reads CASSLLRGTEAFF. The CDR3 DNA is TGTGCCAGCAGCTTACTTAGAGGGACTGAAGCTTTCTTT. Together with reference TRBV7-3 and TRBJ1-1, the CDR3 gives the full variable domain: GAGVSQTPSNKVTEKGKYVELRCDPISGHTALYWYRQSLGQGPEFLIYFQGTGAADDSGLPNDRFFAVRPEGSVSTLKIQRTERGDSAVYLCASSLLRGTEAFFGQGTRLTVV.

The J gene is TRBJ1-4, the V gene TRBV5-1, with a possible D match to TRBD1 (5 bases). Deletions cut 3 bases from V and 8 bases from J, with 14 bases between. Germline-derived CDR1 and CDR2 are SGHRS and YFSETQ. CDR3 size: 14 residues. CDR3 sequence: CASSWRGEGEKLFF. CDR3 nucleotide sequence: TGCGCCAGCAGCTGGCGGGGGGAAGGAGAAAAACTGTTTTTT. The whole variable domain, filled in from reference TRBV5-1 and TRBJ1-4, reads KAGVTQTPRYLIKTRGQQVTLSCSPISGHRSVSWYQQTPGQGLQFLFEYFSETQRNKGNFPGRFSGRQFSNSRSEMNVSTLELGDSALYLCASSWRGEGEKLFFGSGTQLSVL.

The rearrangement links TRBV5-1 to TRBJ2-7, with a possible D match to TRBD1 (5 bases). Germline assignment: CDR1 SGHRS and CDR2 YFSETQ. V was clipped by 4 bases and J by 0 bases, with 17 bases between them. This CDR3 spans 16 amino acids. This CDR3 reads CASSPSTATASYEQYF. In DNA, the CDR3 is TGCGCCAGCAGCCCTAGTACCGCGACAGCCTCCTACGAGCAGTACTTC.

The chain joins TRBV7-9 to TRBJ1-1, with D maybe TRBD1 (6 bases). The CDR3 totals 14 residues. Germline assignment: CDR1 SEHNR and CDR2 FQNEAQ (reference sequence). The V end lost 10 bases, the J end lost 4 bases, and 19 bases lay between the germline ends. The CDR3 region has the DNA TGTGCCACCTTACCTACAGGGACAAGCACTGAAGCTTTCTTT. Translated: CATLPTGTSTEAFF.

V usage is TRBV7-8 and J usage is TRBJ2-7, with D maybe TRBD2 (6 bases). Germline V gives CDR1 SGHVS, CDR2 FQNEAQ. This CDR3 is built from 16 residues. Trimming cost V 5 bases and J 3 bases, with 20 bases left between them. The CDR3 is CASSPAGGTGVYEQYF. DNA of the CDR3: TGTGCCAGCAGCCCCGCAGGCGGGACTGGTGTCTACGAGCAGTACTTC.

V and J are TRBV5-4 and TRBJ1-1; D is uncertain. V was clipped by 3 bases and J by 0 bases, with 12 bases between them. The CDR3 has 15 residues. Germline V gene data show CDR1 as SGHNT and CDR2 as YYREEE (reference sequence). The CDR3: CASSSIQIMNTEAFF. The CDR3 region has the DNA TGTGCCAGCAGCTCAATACAGATCATGAACACTGAAGCTTTCTTT.

The chain joins TRBV5-6 to TRBJ2-3; D possibly corresponds to TRBD2 (6 bases). CDR1 SGHDT and CDR2 YYEEEE come from the germline V gene. The CDR3 covers 14 residues. The V end was cut by 4 bases, the J end by 5 bases, with 14 bases between. Written as DNA, the CDR3 is TGTGCCAGCAGCATCCCACTAGCCCGAGATACGCAGTATTTT. It specifies CASSIPLARDTQYF.

The V and J genes are TRBV12-5 and TRBJ1-1; D may be TRBD1 (6 bases). The germline V gene has CDR1 LGHNT and CDR2 FRNRAP. The V gene lost 3 bases and the J gene lost 6 bases, with 20 bases spanning the gap. The CDR3 has 16 residues. The CDR3 coding sequence is TGTGCTAGTGGTTTAGGGGGGGCGGATTTCTTCGCTGAAGCTTTCTTT. It encodes CASGLGGADFFAEAFF.

The rearrangement uses TRBV14 and TRBJ1-2, with D tentatively TRBD1 (5 bases). The ends were cut back, 0 bases at V and 2 bases at J, with 7 bases in the middle. The CDR3 sequence is 14 residues long. Germline lookup yields CDR1 SGHDN and CDR2 FVKESK. CDR3 protein: CASSQDRQNYGYTF. CDR3 DNA: TGTGCCAGCAGCCAAGATCGACAGAACTATGGCTACACCTTC. Full variable domain (remainder filled in from reference TRBV14 and TRBJ1-2): EAGVTQFPSHSVIEKGQTVTLRCDPISGHDNLYWYRRVMGKEIKFLLHFVKESKQDESGMPNNRFLAERTGGTYSTLKVQPAELEDSGVYFCASSQDRQNYGYTFGSGTRLTVV.

The chain joins TRBV5-4 to TRBJ2-7; 7 bases align to TRBD2. Looked up from germline, CDR1 is SGHNT and CDR2 is YYREEE (reference sequence). This CDR3 contains 14 residues. With 3 bases clipped from V and 6 bases from J, the junction kept 9 bases outside the gene matches. This chain's CDR3 is CASSYRDYVSEQYF. The CDR3 DNA reads TGTGCCAGCAGCTACCGGGACTACGTCAGCGAGCAGTACTTC.

This clone was counted a single time. V and J are TRBV19 and TRBJ1-1, with a weak D call TRBD1 (5 bases). The CDR3 has 15 amino acids. Trimming shortened V by 3 bases and J by 0 bases, and 11 bases separated the two germline ends. Per germline, CDR1 LNHDA and CDR2 SQIVND (reference sequence). The DNA of the CDR3 is TGTGCCAGTAGTATCCGGGGGAGACTGAACACTGAAGCTTTCTTT. It yields the protein CASSIRGRLNTEAFF.

V is TRBV5-8 and J is TRBJ1-1; no firm D call. Germline values: CDR1 SGHTS, CDR2 YDEGEE. V lost 1 base and J lost 2, with 12 bases in between. CDR3 length: 15 residues. CDR3 protein: CASSLSVKTNTEAFF. CDR3 in DNA: TGTGCCAGCAGCTTGTCTGTAAAGACAAACACTGAAGCTTTCTTT.

The J gene is TRBJ2-1, the V gene TRBV11-2, with 7 bases aligning to TRBD1. The germline CDR1 and CDR2 sequences are SGHAT and FQNNGV. V dropped 1 base and J dropped 1; count of bases not matched to a gene: 4. The CDR3 length is 16 residues. CDR3 sequence reads: CASSLVLQGSYNEQFF. The CDR3 nucleotides are TGTGCCAGCAGCTTAGTTCTACAGGGGTCCTACAATGAGCAGTTCTTC.

This rearrangement joins TRBV6-2 or TRBV6-3 to TRBJ1-6; no reliable D call. The V end was cut by 0 bases, the J end by 14 bases, with 17 bases between. The germline gives CDR1 MNHEY, CDR2 SVGEGT. The CDR3 has 15 amino acids. CDR3 DNA sequence: TGTGCCAGCAGTTACTCGTCAGGCGGGCCGGGAGCCCTCCACTTT. Residues: CASSYSSGGPGALHF.

The chain links TRBV6-6 to TRBJ2-7; D perhaps matches TRBD2 (6 bases). CDR1 is MNHNY and CDR2 is SVGAGI in the germline V gene (reference sequence). Trimming took off 6 bases at V and 2 bases at J, with 14 bases between the two ends. This CDR3 is built from 14 residues. This CDR3 is CASSPRGGAYEQYF. CDR3 nucleotides: TGTGCCAGCAGCCCTAGGGGAGGAGCCTACGAGCAGTACTTC.

The genes are TRBV6-1 and TRBJ2-7; D is uncertain. The CDR3 runs 15 residues. Germline CDR1 reads MNHNS; CDR2 reads SASEGT. V lost 3 bases, J lost 3 bases, and 15 bases lay in between. CDR3 loop: CASSDQHGRGYEQYF. The CDR3 nucleotides are TGTGCCAGCAGTGACCAACATGGCCGAGGCTACGAGCAGTACTTC.

This sequence joins TRBV27 and TRBJ1-6; D is uncertain. The V gene's germline CDR1 is MNHEY and CDR2 SMNVEV (reference sequence). V shed 4 bases and J shed 6 bases, with 13 bases lying between them. The CDR3 extends over 15 amino acids. As DNA, the CDR3 is TGTGCCAGCAGTTCTCGGGTTGGCCGTAATTCACCCCTCCACTTT. Translation: CASSSRVGRNSPLHF.

This chain links TRBV2 with TRBJ2-5, with TRBD1 identical over 8 bases. V lost 9 bases to trimming and J lost 4 bases; unmatched junction nucleotides: 4. Germline CDR1 SNHLY, CDR2 FYNNEI. The CDR3 has 12 residues. In nucleotides, the CDR3 is TGTGCCAGGTCTACAGGGGGAGAGACCCAGTACTTC. The encoded protein is CARSTGGETQYF.

The chain links TRBV4-2 to TRBJ1-2; 7 positions match TRBD1. CDR1 and CDR2 (germline): LGHNA, YNFKEQ. After removal of 3 bases from V and 4 bases from J, the junction contained 20 bases not matched to a gene. The CDR3 extends over 19 amino acids. CDR3 sequence: CASSQGIPGQSNAGYGYTF. CDR3 in DNA: TGTGCCAGCAGCCAGGGAATTCCGGGACAGTCTAACGCGGGCTATGGCTACACCTTC.

This chain joins TRBV7-3 and TRBJ2-3; D gene ambiguous. Germline CDR1 SGHTA, CDR2 FQGTGA. CDR3 length equals 13 residues. V lost 5 bases, J lost 1 base, and 7 bases lay in between. The CDR3 sequence is CASSRSGTDTQYF. CDR3 nucleotide sequence: TGTGCCAGCAGCCGTTCGGGCACAGATACGCAGTATTTT.

This sequence joins TRBV9 and TRBJ2-1, with a weak D call TRBD1 (5 bases). The V gene's germline CDR1 is SGDLS and CDR2 YYNGEE. V lost 2 bases, J lost 4 bases, and 25 bases lay in between. CDR3 length: 19 amino acids. CDR3 DNA: TGTGCCAGCAGCGTCTCCGGTAGTATTGTACAGGCCGTTTACAATGAGCAGTTCTTC. Translation: CASSVSGSIVQAVYNEQFF.

The chain is built from TRBV5-4 and TRBJ1-6; TRBD1 is a possible D gene (6 bases). V was pared by 4 bases and J by 5 bases, with 10 bases between. Germline V lookup: CDR1 SGHNT, CDR2 YYREEE (reference sequence). This CDR3 is 14 amino acids long. The CDR3 coding sequence is TGTGCCAGCAGCGTTGACAGGAATAATTCACCCCTCCACTTT. Encoded protein: CASSVDRNNSPLHF.

The V call is TRBV7-7, the J call TRBJ2-3; TRBD2 matches 8 bases. CDR1 is SSHAT, CDR2 FNYEAQ, per germline (reference sequence). With V trimmed by 6 bases and J by 3 bases, 2 bases remained unmatched. The CDR3 is 13 residues long. CDR3 sequence: CASSRGGTDTQYF. CDR3 DNA sequence: TGTGCCAGCAGTCGGGGGGGAACAGATACGCAGTATTTT.

This rearrangement joins TRBV7-6 to TRBJ1-1; D unresolved. CDR1 and CDR2 (germline): SGHVS, FNYEAQ. V was clipped by 5 bases and J by 5 bases, with 21 bases between them. The length of the CDR3 is 16 residues. CDR3 in DNA: TGTGCCAGCAGCCCTGACCCAAGACGGTTGAGGACTGAAGCTTTCTTT. It is translated as CASSPDPRRLRTEAFF.

This rearrangement joins TRBV6-4 to TRBJ2-2; 11 bases align to TRBD1. Trimming cost V 5 bases and J 6 bases; bases outside gene matches: 5. CDR1 is MRHNA, CDR2 SNTAGT, per germline. The CDR3 has 15 residues. CDR3 protein: CASSSDRGRAGELFF. Written as DNA, the CDR3 is TGTGCCAGCAGTTCGGACAGGGGGCGAGCCGGGGAGCTGTTTTTT.

This chain joins TRBV5-3 and TRBJ1-6; TRBD1 matches 7 bases. TRBV5-3 is given ORF status, its function remaining uncertain. Trimming at V came to 4 bases and at J to 10 bases, leaving 17 bases not matched to a gene. The CDR3 contains 17 residues. CDR3 loop: CARSPGPRQGDGSPLHF. CDR3 sequence (DNA): TGTGCCAGAAGCCCTGGCCCACGACAGGGCGATGGGTCACCCCTCCACTTT.